This record covers a single T cell receptor beta chain. This sample is drawn from a study of blood T cell repertoires in COVID-19. Study details: Samples representing acute and convalescent COVID-19 were sourced from the United States, Italy and Spain.

Data came from immunoSEQ multiplex PCR; TCRdb stores just in-frame clones and leaves some out. The sample holds 150,000 to 200,000 clones, roughly 80% seen once. This CDR3 is built from 13 residues. The germline gives CDR1 SGHRS, CDR2 YFSETQ. V was pared by 5 bases and J by 5 bases, with 12 bases between. The sequence derives from a man aged 50 to 60 who had recovered from COVID-19. The V gene is TRBV5-1, the J gene TRBJ2-3; a possible D gene is TRBD2 (5 bases). Sequencing input: PBMCs or T cells enriched from blood (not recorded which). The CDR3 sequence: CASSPEGRDTQYF. In DNA form, the CDR3 reads TGCGCCAGCAGTCCCGAGGGAAGAGATACGCAGTATTTT.